This T cell receptor (beta chain) was obtained from a study of identical twins (dated by TCRdb to the mid-2010s). For the study in its entirety: To test whether fetal clonotypes persist, this study deep-sequenced TCR alpha and beta repertoires from monozygotic twins, from unrelated adults of various ages, and from cord blood. Replicate twin experiments were performed at different times using different library preparation protocols to rule out contamination. What the research found in general, with its limitations: Abundant cord blood beta clonotypes carried fewer insertions; young adult naive repertoires showed a weaker similar trend, while memory repertoires showed none. Compared with coincidental sharing between unrelated individuals, out-of-frame TCR alpha sequences shared between twins had an excess of sequences with low generation probability. Zero-insertion analyses could be partly confounded by invariant T cells such as MAIT and iNKT, although diverse VJ usage argued against such confounding for most clonotypes. The excess sharing between twins in beta out-of-frame sequences was weaker because fewer shared sequences reduced the signal-to-noise ratio. Conclusions relied on cross-sectional statistical analysis, since the same donors could not be followed over many years. Out-of-frame TCR alpha sharing in monozygotic twins was systematically underestimated by recombination models, whereas sharing between unrelated individuals was in agreement with the recombination models.

Every donor was a healthy Caucasian. The twin cohort comprised three pairs of female monozygotic twins, all aged roughly 18 to 29 years. RNA for TCR libraries was isolated from peripheral blood mononuclear cells. As regards this clonotype: Its antigen has not been determined. Base qualities are not recorded, but no much larger clone differs from it by a single base.

The CDR3 has 15 amino acids, counting the end cysteine and phenylalanine. Only the CDR3 DNA is retained, 45 bases long and in frame from the first base. The junction carries 17 bases between V and J, which are trimmed by 5 bases and 6 bases respectively. Library construction relied on 5' RACE. The listed sequencing device is Illumina HiSeq 2000. Template switching added a universal primer binding site, and the final cDNA carried a unique molecular identifier that allowed TCR cDNA molecules to be counted accurately. Specific primers in the conserved constant-segment region were used to synthesize first-strand cDNA for TCR alpha and beta chains. To control for contamination, every cDNA library was double barcoded, receiving both a SMART-Mk sample barcode and Illumina barcodes. Two successive PCR steps introduced TruSeq adapter sequences along with Illumina sample barcodes. The TCR alpha and beta cDNA libraries were sequenced on the Illumina HiSeq platform using custom primers. As for the original processing: MiGEC was used to process raw reads and extract unique molecular identifiers, and MiXCR was used to find CDR3 positions. For each individual, recombination models were inferred using an EM algorithm with the repgenHMM and IGoR tools. The analysis of shared clonotypes was done with the tcR package in R, with sharing normalized by the product of cloneset sizes. To study raw recombination without the effects of thymic and clonal selection, out-of-frame nonproductive sequences were analyzed. TCRdb reworked the public reads: Q25 trimming with fastp, MiXCR clone assembly, productive beta chains retained. Each entry is one CDR3 protein sequence, shown with its most common DNA and genes. The V and J calls and clone size are TCRdb's, not the authors'. Recorded for this sample are approximately 590,000 distinct CDR3 sequences; 7.5% to 10% of them occurred a single time. Of the sample, 2.5% to 3% is held by the ten largest clones.

These sequences were also reported in another study, on yellow fever vaccine responses in identical twins. Per that second paper: According to the authors, the vaccine-induced T cell response in identical twins seemed to be partly convergent and partly specific to each individual. Focusing on identical twins, the study followed the T cell clones that responded to the vaccine, and did so with precision.

Here the chain combines TRBV12-3 or TRBV12-4 and TRBJ2-1; the D call is possibly TRBD1 or TRBD2, each sharing 5 bases. This clonotype was sampled from a woman aged 18-29 years in good health. The sequenced sample consisted of PBMCs. CDR3 reads: CASSPGRGGGNEQFF. The DNA sequence is TGTGCCAGCAGTCCCGGTAGGGGTGGAGGCAATGAGCAGTTCTTC.